The 13 T cell receptor beta chains presented below share a single source sample, sequenced in a study of monozygotic twins with inflammatory bowel disease. After re-calling the 5' RACE reads, TCRdb lists one entry per CDR3 protein, DNA absent. This listing includes around 200,000 distinct CDR3 sequences. Sequencing was done on a sample of blood. These receptors originate from a human donor with ulcerative colitis or Crohn's disease, or a healthy co-twin of an affected twin (not recorded which).

The J gene is TRBJ2-5, the V gene TRBV5-1; TCRdb calls TRBD1, which cannot be checked without DNA. Germline lookup yields CDR1 SGHRS and CDR2 YFSETQ. The CDR3 covers 14 residues. This chain's CDR3 is CASSTGTPGETQYF.

The chain links TRBV5-1 to TRBJ1-5; TCRdb lists TRBD1, though no DNA is available to test this call. Germline CDR1 reads SGHRS; CDR2 reads YFSETQ. The CDR3 runs 14 residues. This CDR3 is CASSIGQGGQPQHF.

The chain is built from TRBV2 and TRBJ1-2. The CDR3 is 14 residues long. Germline V lookup: CDR1 SNHLY, CDR2 FYNNEI. Here the CDR3 reads CASSEWRNGYGYTF.

The gene calls are TRBV5-1 and TRBJ2-3; TCRdb returns TRBD2, unconfirmable since there is no DNA. This CDR3 has 16 amino acids. Per the germline V gene, CDR1 is SGHRS and CDR2 is YFSETQ. CDR3: CASSSRGAGKADTQYF.

The chain links TRBV7-3 to TRBJ2-1; TCRdb's D call, TRBD2, is unchecked because there is no DNA. Germline CDR1 reads SGHTA; CDR2 reads FQGTGA. The CDR3 covers 15 residues. Here the CDR3 reads CASSLTGVAGTEQFF.

V is TRBV28 and J is TRBJ2-7; the TCRdb call, TRBD1, lacks DNA for checking. The germline gives CDR1 MDHEN, CDR2 SYDVKM. The CDR3 is 15 residues long. This CDR3 is CASSLPGQGAKEQYF.

This rearrangement joins TRBV7-9 to TRBJ2-3. CDR1 SEHNR and CDR2 FQNEAQ come from the germline V gene (reference sequence). The length of the CDR3 is 11 residues. The CDR3 region is CATLTPRTQYF.

The V gene is TRBV2, the J gene TRBJ1-6. Per germline, CDR1 SNHLY and CDR2 FYNNEI. CDR3 length: 12 amino acids. Here the CDR3 reads CASSENSRPLHF.

The chain uses TRBV29-1 and TRBJ2-2; TCRdb indicates TRBD2, and absent DNA this call remains unverified. Germline CDR1 and CDR2: SQVTM and ANQGSEA. This CDR3 spans 13 amino acids. CDR3 amino acids: CSVRLRNPGELFF.

The chain recombines TRBV19 with TRBJ2-1; the D call of TRBD2 rests on TCRdb alone, since no DNA is present to check it. Germline V gene lookup returns CDR1 LNHDA and CDR2 SQIVND (reference sequence). The CDR3 runs 15 residues. CDR3 amino acids: CASSSLVQGPNEQFF.

The chain recombines TRBV12-3 or TRBV12-4 with TRBJ2-3. The CDR3 sequence is 13 residues long. The CDR3 is CASSFLAADTQYF.

The chain combines TRBV19 with TRBJ1-1. The CDR3 is made up of 13 amino acids. The germline gives CDR1 LNHDA, CDR2 SQIVND (reference sequence). CDR3 loop: CASSNYMNTEAFF.

The chain recombines TRBV15 with TRBJ1-5. The CDR3 has 13 amino acids. CDR1 is LNHNV, CDR2 YYDKDF, per germline (reference sequence). This CDR3 is CATSRDRHQPQHF. Complete variable domain (other parts from reference TRBV15 and TRBJ1-5): DAMVIQNPRYQVTQFGKPVTLSCSQTLNHNVMYWYQQKSSQAPKLLFHYYDKDFNNEADTPDNFQSRRPNTSFCFLDIRSPGLGDTAMYLCATSRDRHQPQHFGDGTRLSIL.